This T cell receptor beta chain was captured by sequencing in a study of T-cell reconstitution after alpha-beta-depleted transplantation in children. This clonotype was counted ten times or more. The TCRbeta library was prepared with unique molecular identifiers. TCRdb ran MiXCR on the PCR reads and lists one entry per CDR3 protein. The sample records a few hundred thousand distinct CDR3 sequences, about 25% being singletons. The sequence was obtained from a girl aged 2 to 10 with Fanconi anemia, due to receive a stem cell transplant. The starting material was PBMCs, obtained before TCRalphabeta/CD19-depleted stem cell transplant.

Here the CDR3 DNA reads TGCAGCGTTGACAGGGGGCAGATTTCCTACAATGAGCAGTTCTTC. This sequence encodes CSVDRGQISYNEQFF. V gene TRBV29-1 combines with J gene TRBJ2-1, with 8 bases fitting TRBD1. Germline V CDR1 and CDR2: SQVTM, ANQGSEA. Trimming cost V 3 bases and J 1 base; bases outside gene matches: 5. The CDR3 totals 15 residues.